A single sample is the source of the 26 T cell receptor beta chains below, sequenced in a study of blood T cell repertoires in COVID-19. Repertoires were generated with immunoSEQ multiplex PCR, while TCRdb's copy carries only in-frame clones and drops some. The sample has fewer than 100,000 clones, around 87% seen once. Sequencing was carried out using peripheral blood. The receptors originated from a human donor in a cohort sampled during active COVID-19.

This chain links TRBV3-1 (or the pseudogene TRBV3-2) with TRBJ2-1; 8 bases map to TRBD2. Germline V gives CDR1 LGHDT, CDR2 YNNKEL (reference sequence). The CDR3 totals 17 residues. V dropped 3 bases and J dropped 7; count of bases not matched to a gene: 14. CDR3 in DNA: TGTGCCAGCAGCCATCTTTCTAGACTAGCGCGAGGTAATGAGCAGTTCTTC. This sequence encodes CASSHLSRLARGNEQFF.

The chain joins TRBV7-9 to TRBJ2-3; the D is unclear. The ends were cut back, 1 base at V and 4 bases at J, with 6 bases in the middle. This CDR3 comprises 13 residues. Germline loops: CDR1 SEHNR, CDR2 FQNEAQ (reference sequence). CDR3 sequence (DNA): TGTGCCAGCAGCTTAGGGGCATCAGATACGCAGTATTTT. Protein product: CASSLGASDTQYF.

This chain links TRBV28 with TRBJ2-5; 8 nucleotides match TRBD1. The V gene's germline CDR1 is MDHEN and CDR2 SYDVKM. V dropped 6 bases and J dropped 4; count of bases not matched to a gene: 10. The length of the CDR3 is 15 residues. This CDR3 is CASSPGQGAGETQYF. The CDR3 DNA sequence: TGTGCCAGCAGCCCGGGGCAGGGGGCAGGAGAGACCCAGTACTTC.

The chain has TRBV6-5 and TRBJ2-7, with 8 bases fitting TRBD2. Germline CDR1 reads MNHEY; CDR2 reads SVGAGI. V shed 10 bases, J shed 0 bases, and the junction held 5 bases outside the gene matches. The CDR3 is 13 amino acids. The CDR3 sequence is CATQAGVSYEQYF. CDR3 coding DNA: TGTGCCACCCAAGCGGGAGTCTCCTACGAGCAGTACTTC.

This chain links TRBV11-2 with TRBJ2-3; 8 nucleotides align to TRBD2. The CDR3 runs 15 residues. Germline CDR1 SGHAT, CDR2 FQNNGV. The V gene end was trimmed by 5 bases and the J gene end by 2 bases; junction bases not matched to a gene: 6. Here the CDR3 DNA reads TGTGCCAGCAGCCTAAGCGGGGGCCTCACAGATACGCAGTATTTT. Translating gives CASSLSGGLTDTQYF.

The rearrangement uses TRBV11-1 and TRBJ2-2; D possibly corresponds to TRBD2 (5 bases). The V end lost 3 bases, the J end lost 2 bases, and 7 bases lay between the germline ends. CDR1 and CDR2 from the germline V gene are SGHAT and FQDESV (reference sequence). This CDR3 spans 14 amino acids. Here the CDR3 DNA reads TGTGCCAGCAGCTTCGGGAAAAACACCGGGGAGCTGTTTTTT. It is translated as CASSFGKNTGELFF.

The rearrangement joins TRBV7-8 to TRBJ1-1; D unresolved. Trimming took 1 base from V and 0 from J, leaving 9 bases between them. The CDR3 runs to 15 residues. CDR1 and CDR2 from the germline V gene are SGHVS and FQNEAQ. The CDR3 loop is CASSLVGGLNTEAFF. The CDR3 region has the DNA TGTGCCAGCAGCTTAGTTGGAGGGCTGAACACTGAAGCTTTCTTT.

V and J are TRBV5-8 and TRBJ1-4, with D unclear. CDR3 length: 14 amino acids. Germline CDR1 and CDR2: SGHTS and YDEGEE. V lost 4 bases, J lost 3 bases, and 10 bases lay in between. CDR3 nucleotide sequence: TGTGCCAGCAGCCTCCGGGGTGCTAATGAAAAACTGTTTTTT. It translates to CASSLRGANEKLFF.

Concerning this clone: Sequence at one end of the junction differs from germline and may be a read error. V and J are TRBV27 and TRBJ1-2; D ambiguous. CDR3 size: 14 residues. Per the germline V gene, CDR1 is MNHEY and CDR2 is SMNVEV (reference sequence). In DNA, the CDR3 is TGTGCCAGCAGTCTATCAGGTCCGGGCTATGGCTACACCTTC. It translates to CASSLSGPGYGYTF.

This rearrangement joins TRBV7-9 to TRBJ2-2; D may be TRBD2 (6 bases). V lost 5 bases, J lost 1 base, and 14 bases lay in between. From germline, CDR1 is SEHNR and CDR2 FQNEAQ (reference sequence). The CDR3 is 16 residues long. The CDR3 loop is CASSPSGRGNTGELFF. CDR3 DNA sequence: TGTGCCAGCAGCCCCTCTGGGCGGGGGAACACCGGGGAGCTGTTTTTT.

DNA of the CDR3: TGCGCCAGCAGCCAAGGCAGCAGGGGGCCGGGGTATAGCAATCAGCCCCAGCATTTT. This sequence encodes CASSQGSRGPGYSNQPQHF. This sequence joins TRBV4-1 and TRBJ1-5; 8 bases line up with TRBD1. CDR1 and CDR2 from the germline V gene are MGHRA and YSYEKL. This CDR3 has 19 amino acids. The V and J ends lost 1 base and 0 bases, in that order; junction bases with no gene match: 11.

The V call is TRBV10-2, the J call TRBJ2-5; D is unclear. CDR1 is WSHSY and CDR2 is SAAADI in the germline V gene. V was cut by 1 base and J by 0 bases, with 9 bases left in between. This CDR3 has 15 amino acids. The CDR3 DNA reads as TGCGCCAGCAGTGAGTTTCGTCCGTACCAAGAGACCCAGTACTTC. Translation: CASSEFRPYQETQYF.

The chain is built from TRBV27 and TRBJ2-6; the D is unclear. Germline lookup yields CDR1 MNHEY and CDR2 SMNVEV (reference sequence). The germline V and J ends were trimmed by 5 bases and 2 bases, with 7 bases remaining between them. The CDR3 consists of 14 residues. CDR3 in amino acids: CASSLKPGANVLTF. CDR3 nucleotide sequence: TGTGCCAGCAGTCTGAAGCCTGGGGCCAACGTCCTGACTTTC.

In DNA form, the CDR3 reads TGCAGCGTTCGCCAGGTGGATACGCAGTATTTT. This sequence encodes CSVRQVDTQYF. The rearrangement links TRBV29-1 to TRBJ2-3; no clear D. The germline V and J ends were trimmed by 5 bases and 6 bases, with 9 bases remaining between them. The germline CDR1 and CDR2 sequences are SQVTM and ANQGSEA. The CDR3 has 11 residues.

The chain recombines TRBV6-4 with TRBJ1-1; 8 positions match TRBD1. The CDR3 consists of 14 residues. Germline CDR1 is MRHNA and CDR2 is SNTAGT. Unmatched junction bases numbered 6, after V lost 3 bases and J lost 6 bases. The CDR3 spells CASSEDRDAAEAFF. Here the CDR3 DNA reads TGTGCCAGCAGTGAGGACAGGGACGCGGCTGAAGCTTTCTTT.

The rearrangement uses TRBV7-2 and TRBJ2-7; 11 bases line up with TRBD2. The V and J ends lost 5 bases and 3 bases, in that order; junction bases with no gene match: 6. Germline CDR1 and CDR2: SGHTA and FQGNSA. The CDR3 is made up of 15 amino acids. In DNA form, the CDR3 reads TGTGCCAGCAGCCCGACTAGCGGGACTTACTACGAGCAGTACTTC. This encodes CASSPTSGTYYEQYF.

The V and J genes are TRBV18 and TRBJ2-7, with 12 bases lining up with TRBD2. Unmatched junction bases numbered 10, after V lost 3 bases and J lost 4 bases. Germline values: CDR1 KGHSH, CDR2 LQKENI. CDR3 size: 17 residues. The CDR3 protein is CASSPSTSSGRGYEQYF. The CDR3 DNA is TGTGCCAGCTCACCCTCTACCTCTAGCGGGAGGGGATACGAGCAGTACTTC.

This clone has only a few counts. The chain employs TRBV11-2 and TRBJ1-2; possibly TRBD1 for D (5 bases). V dropped 4 bases and J dropped 4 bases, with 16 bases sitting between them. CDR3 length: 15 residues. CDR1 and CDR2 from the germline V gene are SGHAT and FQNNGV. The CDR3 bases are TGTGCCAGCAGCTGGGGCTCGGAGGGGAGCTATGGCTACACCTTC. Translating it yields CASSWGSEGSYGYTF.

About this clone itself: This sample includes further DNA sequences coding for the same CDR3. The chain has TRBV12-3 or TRBV12-4 and TRBJ2-7; D may be TRBD2 (6 bases). The CDR3 runs to 13 residues. Trimming cost V 3 bases and J 3 bases, with 9 bases left between them. In DNA, the CDR3 is TGTGCCAGCAGTTTTGGGGGGAGCTACGAGCAGTACTTC. Translation: CASSFGGSYEQYF.

The V call is TRBV4-1, the J call TRBJ1-4, with 8 bases matching TRBD1. V dropped 0 bases and J dropped 3; count of bases not matched to a gene: 3. CDR1 and CDR2 from the germline V gene are MGHRA and YSYEKL. CDR3 size: 16 residues. The chain's CDR3 is CASSQEPGQANEKLFF. The CDR3 nucleotides read TGCGCCAGCAGCCAAGAACCGGGACAGGCTAATGAAAAACTGTTTTTT.

V and J are TRBV7-5 and TRBJ2-4; TRBD2, the D gene given by the table, was not confirmed from the DNA. TRBV7-5 is a pseudogene segment. The CDR3 has 15 residues. CDR3 DNA: TGTGCCAGAAGTCGTACCTATCTGGCCAAAAACATTCAGTACTTC. It yields the protein CARSRTYLAKNIQYF.

The chain has TRBV12-3 or TRBV12-4 and TRBJ1-2; possible D gene TRBD1, 6 bases. V was pared by 1 base and J by 6 bases, with 9 bases between. This CDR3 region has 13 residues. The CDR3 loop reads CASSLGRQDGYTF. The CDR3 DNA reads as TGTGCCAGCAGTTTAGGGCGACAGGATGGCTACACCTTC.

The rearrangement joins TRBV12-3 or TRBV12-4 to TRBJ2-1, with D perhaps TRBD2 (5 bases). With 5 bases removed from V and 7 bases from J, the gap between germline ends came to 9 bases. This CDR3 comprises 12 residues. CDR3 sequence reads: CASSLRENEQFF. CDR3 nucleotides: TGTGCCAGCAGTCTCCGGGAAAATGAGCAGTTCTTC.

The genes are TRBV7-8 and TRBJ2-5, with 7 bases lining up with TRBD2. Germline V lookup: CDR1 SGHVS, CDR2 FQNEAQ. V shed 1 base and J 5 bases; nucleotides not matched to a gene: 22. CDR3 length: 20 residues. Here the CDR3 DNA reads TGTGCCAGCAGCTTAGTTCTAGCGGCGGTTCTTCAGAAGAGGACGGAGACCCAGTACTTC. It yields the protein CASSLVLAAVLQKRTETQYF.

This rearrangement joins TRBV28 to TRBJ2-5, with a possible D match to TRBD2 (5 bases). Germline V gene lookup returns CDR1 MDHEN and CDR2 SYDVKM. This CDR3 contains 13 residues. Trimming stripped 5 bases from V and 6 bases from J, with 13 bases between. For the CDR3, the DNA is TGTGCCAGCAGTATCGGGAACGGGAAGACCCAGTACTTC. Its protein product is CASSIGNGKTQYF.

The rearrangement joins TRBV28 to TRBJ1-6, with D uncertain. This CDR3 is 12 amino acids long. The V gene's germline CDR1 is MDHEN and CDR2 SYDVKM. V lost 6 bases and J 8 bases, leaving 8 bases between the germline ends. The CDR3 loop reads CASSSGDSPLHF. The DNA of the CDR3 is TGTGCCAGCAGCTCCGGGGATTCACCCCTCCACTTT.